Detailed here is one TCR beta chain. Within its sample, this clonotype is medium-sized (0.01 to 0.1%). No antigen is known for it. Within one base of it there is no much larger clone, and no base qualities were kept. Trimming removed 4 bases from V and 1 base from J, leaving 10 bases between the germline ends. Reading the germline V gene gives CDR1 MNHEY and CDR2 SVGEGT. Spanning cysteine to phenylalanine, the CDR3 consists of 14 amino acids. Only the CDR3 region is kept as DNA, spanning 42 bases read in frame from base 1. Instead of sorted cells or RNA, genomic DNA extracted from peripheral blood served as the source for amplifying TCR beta rearrangements. Rearranged TRB sequences spanning V, D and J segments were amplified in a multiplex touch-down PCR with a mixed TRB-A/B primer pool. Illumina adapters and sample indices were added to the amplicons in two consecutive PCR reactions performed with Phusion HS II polymerase. After gel purification with the NucleoSpin Gel and PCR Clean-up kit, the amplicons were checked using Qubit and an Agilent 2100 Bioanalyzer. Libraries were sequenced on an Illumina MiSeq using 600-cycle, single-indexed, paired-end runs. As for the authors' bioinformatics: Processing of the TRB sequences was carried out with MiXCR versions 2.12 and 3.0.5. Each unique CDR3 nucleotide sequence was counted as one clone, and only productive sequences with at least two reads were retained. Shannon diversity, evenness, clonality (one minus evenness), and alpha-parameterized diversity profiles from alpha 0 to 5 were included as repertoire metrics. The IGoR algorithm was used to compute generation probabilities of clones in paired pre- and post-chemotherapy samples. Through fastp at Q25 and MiXCR, TCRdb rebuilt clones from the public reads, retaining in-frame beta chains. Rows merge per CDR3 protein into single entries with the most common DNA and genes. The V and J calls and clone size are TCRdb's, not the authors'. The sample table records several thousand distinct CDR3 sequences; 25% to 30% of these occur just once. 45% of the sample is held by the ten biggest clonotypes.

These data originate in a study of T cell repertoires in aging, cancer and after chemotherapy (dated by TCRdb to about 2019). Notes on the research overall: Donors were distributed across six age groups ranging from 30 or younger to 70 or older, with at least three individuals included per group. In total, the full dataset held 8.5 million to 9.5 million TCR reads. TCR repertoires from healthy donor controls were recorded over periods of several months to years and showed clear clonal overlap between repeated samplings. A cohort of 200 to 250 cancer patients (roughly 90 with hematological and some 120 with solid cancers) was assembled, and roughly 98 healthy donors were included as a reference group. The study profiled peripheral blood TCR beta repertoires from healthy donors and cancer patients to examine immunoaging and T cell reconstitution after chemotherapy. What the research found in general, with its limitations: According to the authors, the repertoire data do not permit conclusions about immunological memory after chemotherapy. Declining TCR diversity with age in healthy donors was mainly explained by loss of richness; in cancer patients, loss of evenness also contributed. An increase in median generation probability over the chemotherapy interval was observed in both cancer cohorts, suggesting that the repertoire was reconstituted through rebound thymic output. Significantly lower blood TCR diversity and higher clonality were observed in untreated patients with hematological or solid cancers than in age-matched healthy donors.

The rearranged chain carries TRBV6-2 or TRBV6-3 and TRBJ1-1, with a weak D call of TRBD1 (6 bases match). The source of this sequence is a human donor in good health. The source material was blood. The CDR3 region has the sequence CASSWGTPNTEAFF. The DNA sequence is as follows: TGTGCCAGCAGTTGGGGGACACCGAACACTGAAGCTTTCTTT.